A single sample gave rise to the 18 T cell receptor beta chains below, sequenced in a study of cytomegalovirus exposure and HLA in healthy donors. PCR amplification relied on 60 Vbeta primers (plus 13 Jbeta primers). The protocol was immunoSEQ multiplex PCR, while the TCRdb copy is restricted to in-frame clones and leaves out a portion. This sample has about 180,000 clones, with about four fifths found just once. Sample: PBMCs. All receptors derive from a man aged 30 to 39 in good health and CMV-seropositive.

This clone was counted a single time. V gene TRBV11-2 combines with J gene TRBJ2-7, with TRBD1 matching 9 bases. The germline gives CDR1 SGHAT, CDR2 FQNNGV. The CDR3 is 16 amino acids. The J segment lost 3 bases and the V segment lost 0 bases, leaving 6 bases of the junction unmatched. In DNA, the CDR3 is TGTGCCAGCAGCTTAGATTACGGGACAGGGTACTACGAGCAGTACTTC. Amino acid sequence: CASSLDYGTGYYEQYF.

The V call is TRBV10-2, the J call TRBJ2-2; no definite D call. Trimming stripped 6 bases from V and 6 bases from J, with 14 bases between. Germline assignment: CDR1 WSHSY and CDR2 SAAADI. This CDR3 is built from 14 residues. In DNA form, the CDR3 reads TGCGCCAGCAGCCCCCTCGTCTCCTCCGGGGAGCTGTTTTTT. Translation: CASSPLVSSGELFF.

This clone has a single count. The V and J genes are TRBV30 and TRBJ2-3; 7 bases are shared with TRBD2. The CDR3 runs 12 residues. The germline V gene encodes CDR1 GTSNPN and CDR2 SVGIG (reference sequence). Trimming at V came to 5 bases and at J to 4 bases, leaving 3 bases not matched to a gene. CDR3 region: CAWGGGSDTQYF. CDR3 bases: TGTGCCTGGGGCGGGGGTTCAGATACGCAGTATTTT.

The genes are TRBV27 and TRBJ2-6, with TRBD1 identical over 9 bases. The V gene end was trimmed by 4 bases and the J gene end by 11 bases; junction bases not matched to a gene: 9. CDR3 length equals 15 residues. Germline values: CDR1 MNHEY, CDR2 SMNVEV (reference sequence). The CDR3 loop reads CASSSPGQGDYVLTF. CDR3 nucleotide sequence: TGTGCCAGCAGTTCGCCGGGACAGGGAGACTACGTCCTGACTTTC.

CDR3 residues: CASSSITGELFF. CDR3 coding DNA: TGTGCCAGCAGTTCCATCACCGGGGAGCTGTTTTTT. The genes are TRBV27 and TRBJ2-2, with no clear D. The germline V gene encodes CDR1 MNHEY and CDR2 SMNVEV (reference sequence). Trimming pared 4 bases from V and 4 bases from J, leaving 4 bases between. This CDR3 comprises 12 residues.

The rearrangement joins TRBV6-6 to TRBJ2-7, with 7 bases matching TRBD2. V lost 2 bases, J lost 2 bases, and 9 bases stayed unmatched. The CDR3 runs to 16 residues. Germline V gives CDR1 MNHNY, CDR2 SVGAGI (reference sequence). The CDR3 bases are TGTGCCAGCAGTTACGGATCACGGGAGGTCCCCTACGAGCAGTACTTC. Protein: CASSYGSREVPYEQYF.

The rearrangement links TRBV28 to TRBJ2-1, with 11 nucleotides matching TRBD1. V gave up 5 bases and J gave up 9 bases; unmatched junction bases: 6. CDR3 length: 14 amino acids. From germline, CDR1 is MDHEN and CDR2 SYDVKM. CDR3 sequence (DNA): TGTGCCAGCAGTCTTGGACAGGGGGCGCTTGAGCAGTTCTTC. Protein: CASSLGQGALEQFF.

The chain couples TRBV29-1 to TRBJ2-1; 9 bases agree with TRBD2. Germline-derived CDR1 and CDR2 are SQVTM and ANQGSEA. CDR3 length: 14 residues. With V trimmed by 7 bases and J by 5 bases, 9 bases remained unmatched. The CDR3 sequence: CSAQLAGANNEQFF. CDR3 DNA: TGCAGCGCGCAATTAGCGGGAGCTAACAATGAGCAGTTCTTC.

The V call is TRBV30, the J call TRBJ2-5; 9 bases map to TRBD1. Judging by the DNA end, TRBJ2-7 fits better; the J call may be wrong. This CDR3 contains 13 residues. In germline, CDR1 is GTSNPN, CDR2 SVGIG (reference sequence). The CDR3 sequence is CAWSLGQGYEQYF. In DNA, the CDR3 is TGTGCCTGGAGTTTGGGACAGGGCTACGAGCAGTACTTC.

The V gene is TRBV5-6, the J gene TRBJ1-1; 8 bases line up with TRBD1. The V segment lost 4 bases and the J segment 0 bases; nucleotides outside the gene matches: 8. CDR3 size: 16 residues. Germline V lookup: CDR1 SGHDT, CDR2 YYEEEE. This chain's CDR3 is CASSLGHRGVNTEAFF. CDR3 coding DNA: TGTGCCAGCAGCCTCGGACACAGGGGGGTGAACACTGAAGCTTTCTTT.

This rearrangement joins TRBV5-4 to TRBJ2-5; 15 bases line up with TRBD2. The CDR3 sequence is 18 residues long. CDR1 is SGHNT and CDR2 is YYREEE in the germline V gene (reference sequence). V was clipped by 4 bases and J by 5 bases; unmatched bases: 12. The CDR3 region is CASSPDGGTSGGWETQYF. DNA for the CDR3: TGTGCCAGCAGCCCCGACGGGGGGACTAGCGGGGGGTGGGAGACCCAGTACTTC.

This sequence joins TRBV7-9 and TRBJ2-3; no reliable D call. The germline gives CDR1 SEHNR, CDR2 FQNEAQ (reference sequence). The CDR3 is made up of 15 amino acids. Trimming took off 5 bases at V and 2 bases at J, with 14 bases between the two ends. The CDR3 nucleotides read TGTGCCAGCAGCCCGTCGCGAATACTCACAGATACGCAGTATTTT. Residues: CASSPSRILTDTQYF.

The CDR3 DNA is TGTGCCTGGTGGGGGGGGCAAGCTAACTATGGCTACACCTTC. This encodes CAWWGGQANYGYTF. J is TRBJ1-2 and V is TRBV30, with D possibly being TRBD1 (6 bases). V dropped 5 bases and J dropped 0 bases, with 13 bases sitting between them. The CDR3 is made up of 14 amino acids. From germline, CDR1 is GTSNPN and CDR2 SVGIG (reference sequence). The complete variable domain, with remaining parts taken from reference TRBV30 and TRBJ1-2, reads SQTIHQWPATLVQPVGSPLSLECTVEGTSNPNLYWYRQAAGRGLQLLFYSVGIGQISSEVPQNLSASRPQDRQFILSSKKLLLSDSGFYLCAWWGGQANYGYTFGSGTRLTVV.

The chain combines TRBV10-3 with TRBJ1-2, with TRBD1 as a possible D gene (6 bases). Germline V lookup: CDR1 ENHRY, CDR2 SYGVKD. V was shortened by 0 bases and J by 0 bases, with 20 bases between the two germline ends. This CDR3 contains 19 residues. CDR3 DNA: TGTGCCATCAGTGAGTCGGCGGGGGCGATACCGCGATCTAACTATGGCTACACCTTC. Amino acid sequence: CAISESAGAIPRSNYGYTF.

V usage is TRBV6-1 and J usage is TRBJ2-5; D is ambiguous. V was pared by 4 bases and J by 0 bases, with 3 bases between. This CDR3 contains 12 residues. Germline V CDR1 and CDR2: MNHNS, SASEGT. CDR3 loop: CASSVNQETQYF. The CDR3 nucleotides are TGTGCCAGCAGTGTAAACCAAGAGACCCAGTACTTC.

This chain uses TRBV27 with TRBJ2-7, with a weak D call TRBD2 (6 bases). The germline V gene encodes CDR1 MNHEY and CDR2 SMNVEV (reference sequence). Trimming removed 5 bases at V and 2 bases at J, with 10 bases between. The CDR3 covers 13 residues. This chain's CDR3 is CASSRSGAYEQYF. The CDR3 nucleotides are TGTGCCAGCAGTAGGTCGGGAGCCTACGAGCAGTACTTC.

The rearrangement links TRBV7-3 to TRBJ2-7, with D tentatively TRBD1 (5 bases). V dropped 2 bases and J dropped 4 bases, with 12 bases sitting between them. Germline CDR1 SGHTA, CDR2 FQGTGA. The CDR3 is 14 amino acids. CDR3 bases: TGTGCCAGCAGCTTACGTCCAGGGTCTTACGAGCAGTACTTC. Amino acid sequence: CASSLRPGSYEQYF.

This clone was seen a handful of times. The chain has TRBV5-6 and TRBJ1-4; D is unclear. The germline V gene encodes CDR1 SGHDT and CDR2 YYEEEE. The V end lost 3 bases, the J end lost 12 bases, and 15 bases lay between the germline ends. This CDR3 comprises 13 residues. CDR3 nucleotide sequence: TGTGCCAGCAGCTACCCCGGCCCTCGGGAACTGTTTTTT. Translating gives CASSYPGPRELFF. Combining the CDR3 with reference TRBV5-6 and TRBJ1-4 gives the whole variable domain DAGVTQSPTHLIKTRGQQVTLRCSPKSGHDTVSWYQQALGQGPQFIFQYYEEEERQRGNFPDRFSGHQFPNYSSELNVNALLLGDSALYLCASSYPGPRELFFGSGTQLSVL.